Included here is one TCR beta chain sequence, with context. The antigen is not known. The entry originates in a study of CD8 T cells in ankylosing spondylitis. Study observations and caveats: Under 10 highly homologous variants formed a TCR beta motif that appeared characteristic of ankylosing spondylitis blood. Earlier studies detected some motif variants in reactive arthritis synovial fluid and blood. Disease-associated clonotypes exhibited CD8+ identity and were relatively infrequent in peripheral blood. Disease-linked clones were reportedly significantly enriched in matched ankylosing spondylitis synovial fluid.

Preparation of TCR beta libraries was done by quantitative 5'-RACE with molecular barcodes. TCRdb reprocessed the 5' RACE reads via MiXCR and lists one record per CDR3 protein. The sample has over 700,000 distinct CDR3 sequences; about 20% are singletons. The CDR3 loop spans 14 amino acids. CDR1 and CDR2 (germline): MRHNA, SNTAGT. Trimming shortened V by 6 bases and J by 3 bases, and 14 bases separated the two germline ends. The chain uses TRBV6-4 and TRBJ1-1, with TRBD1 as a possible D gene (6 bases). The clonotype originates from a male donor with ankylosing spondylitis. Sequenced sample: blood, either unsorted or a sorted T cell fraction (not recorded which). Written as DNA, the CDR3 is TGTGCCAGCAGATACAGGGTAGGCGACACTGAAGCTTTCTTT. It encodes CASRYRVGDTEAFF.